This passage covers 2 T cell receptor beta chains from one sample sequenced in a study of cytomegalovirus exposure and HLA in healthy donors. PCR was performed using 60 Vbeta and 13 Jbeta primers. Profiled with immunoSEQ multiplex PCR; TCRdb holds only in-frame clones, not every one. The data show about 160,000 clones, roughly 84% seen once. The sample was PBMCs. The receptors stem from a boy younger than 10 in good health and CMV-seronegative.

The CDR3 protein is CASTGRLGTDTQYF. The CDR3 bases are TGTGCCAGCACAGGGCGGTTGGGCACAGATACGCAGTATTTT. V gene TRBV6-1 combines with J gene TRBJ2-3; weak D call: TRBD1 (5 bases). The CDR3 is 14 residues long. Germline V gene sequence: CDR1 MNHNS, CDR2 SASEGT. V was trimmed by 7 bases and J by 1 base, leaving 12 bases between them.

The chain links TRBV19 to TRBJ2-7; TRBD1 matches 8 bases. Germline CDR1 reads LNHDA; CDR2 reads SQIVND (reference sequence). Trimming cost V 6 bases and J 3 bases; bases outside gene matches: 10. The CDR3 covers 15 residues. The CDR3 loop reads CASRVTGERIYEQYF. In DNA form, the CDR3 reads TGTGCCAGTAGGGTGACAGGGGAAAGGATCTACGAGCAGTACTTC.